The next 26 T cell receptor beta chains were all read from a single sample in a study of a mutant IDH1 vaccine in newly diagnosed glioma. TCRdb's table, derived via immunoSEQ multiplex PCR, lists solely in-frame clones and lacks some. The table includes around 82,000 clones, 82% detected once. Indicated time point: baseline, week 1 (first vaccination visit). Treatment meaning: pre-vaccination baseline after standard-of-care therapy. The specimen was PBMCs, collected from a glioma patient treated with radiotherapy, temozolomide or both. Every receptor here comes from a man in his forties or fifties with glioma. Some clones in this sample may be carry-over from other donors' samples.

The rearrangement uses TRBV5-1 and TRBJ1-4; 7 bases match TRBD1. The V segment lost 2 bases and the J segment 7 bases; nucleotides outside the gene matches: 11. The CDR3 sequence is 16 residues long. Germline CDR1 and CDR2: SGHRS and YFSETQ. In DNA, the CDR3 is TGCGCCAGCAGCTTACGGGAAGGGGGCGCGGGTGAAAAACTGTTTTTT. This encodes CASSLREGGAGEKLFF.

The chain joins TRBV20-1 to TRBJ2-1; D not certain. The V gene's germline CDR1 is DFQATT and CDR2 SNEGSKA (reference sequence). This CDR3 has 11 amino acids. V shed 1 base and J shed 7 bases, with 5 bases lying between them. For the CDR3, the DNA is TGCAGTGCTAGAGGGCGGAATGAGCAGTTCTTC. Translated, it gives CSARGRNEQFF.

This clone was seen once. The J gene is TRBJ1-1, the V gene TRBV6-5, with a tentative D call TRBD1 (6 bases). CDR3 length: 12 amino acids. The ends were cut back, 2 bases at V and 9 bases at J, with 10 bases in the middle. From germline, CDR1 is MNHEY and CDR2 SVGAGI. Here the CDR3 DNA reads TGTGCCAGCAGTTACCCGGACAGCCAAGCTTTCTTT. Residues: CASSYPDSQAFF.

V and J are TRBV4-1 and TRBJ1-2; unclear D gene. The CDR3 has 12 residues. The ends were cut back, 5 bases at V and 4 bases at J, with 8 bases in the middle. CDR1 and CDR2 from the germline V gene are MGHRA and YSYEKL. The CDR3 DNA reads as TGCGCCAGCAGCGGACGGCTCTATGGCTACACCTTC. It encodes CASSGRLYGYTF.

The chain carries TRBV7-9 and TRBJ1-1; D ambiguous. The V end lost 1 base, the J end lost 6 bases, and 6 bases lay between the germline ends. In germline, CDR1 is SEHNR, CDR2 FQNEAQ (reference sequence). The CDR3 runs 12 residues. CDR3 DNA sequence: TGTGCCAGCAGCTTAGAGGACCCTGAAGCTTTCTTT. It specifies CASSLEDPEAFF.

This chain links TRBV15 with TRBJ1-5, with 9 bases that match TRBD1. Germline V lookup: CDR1 LNHNV, CDR2 YYDKDF (reference sequence). With 2 bases clipped from V and 7 bases from J, the junction kept 9 bases outside the gene matches. The CDR3 loop spans 16 amino acids. The CDR3 DNA reads TGTGCCACCAGCAGAAGGGACAGGGCGGGAGGGCAGCCCCAGCATTTT. Translated, it gives CATSRRDRAGGQPQHF.

The V and J genes are TRBV10-3 and TRBJ1-1, with TRBD1 as a possible D gene (5 bases). The V gene's germline CDR1 is ENHRY and CDR2 SYGVKD. The V and J ends lost 8 bases and 1 base respectively, with 11 bases between them. The CDR3 consists of 13 residues. This CDR3 reads CAIDKGPNTEAFF. The CDR3 region has the DNA TGTGCCATCGATAAGGGGCCGAACACTGAAGCTTTCTTT.

This clone came up a few times. The chain recombines TRBV7-9 with TRBJ1-2, with 9 bases that match TRBD1. This CDR3 contains 14 residues. CDR1 is SEHNR, CDR2 FQNEAQ, per germline (reference sequence). Trimming cost V 5 bases and J 5 bases; bases outside gene matches: 6. CDR3 bases: TGTGCCAGCAGCCCCCCCGGACAGGGGTATGGCTACACCTTC. As protein: CASSPPGQGYGYTF.

The chain employs TRBV2 and TRBJ1-5, with 9 bases lining up with TRBD1. Germline values: CDR1 SNHLY, CDR2 FYNNEI. The CDR3 spans 14 residues. V lost 6 bases and J lost 4; bases outside the gene matches: 4. CDR3 in amino acids: CASSLQGANQPQHF. CDR3 in DNA: TGTGCCAGCAGCCTACAGGGGGCTAATCAGCCCCAGCATTTT.

In its sample, this clone was seen a few times. The chain employs TRBV7-9 and TRBJ1-6; D not certain. CDR1 and CDR2 from the germline V gene are SEHNR and FQNEAQ (reference sequence). With 2 bases removed from V and 8 bases from J, the gap between germline ends came to 7 bases. The CDR3 totals 13 residues. The CDR3 DNA sequence: TGTGCCAGCAGCTTATACGGGGATTCACCCCTCCACTTT. Translation: CASSLYGDSPLHF.

This clone appeared once. The rearrangement joins TRBV2 to TRBJ1-1; D is uncertain. Per germline, CDR1 SNHLY and CDR2 FYNNEI. There are 12 residues in the CDR3. Between the trimmed V and J ends, which lost 10 bases and 1 base, there was a span of 10 bases. CDR3 nucleotide sequence: TGTGCCAACTTGGACGGGAACACTGAAGCTTTCTTT. It translates to CANLDGNTEAFF. Full variable domain (rest looked up from reference TRBV2 and TRBJ1-1): EPEVTQTPSHQVTQMGQEVILRCVPISNHLYFYWYRQILGQKVEFLVSFYNNEISEKSEIFDDQFSVERPDGSNFTLKIRSTKLEDSAMYFCANLDGNTEAFFGQGTRLTVV.

The V call is TRBV5-4, the J call TRBJ1-6; D gene ambiguous. CDR3 length equals 13 residues. Germline loops: CDR1 SGHNT, CDR2 YYREEE (reference sequence). V was cut by 5 bases and J by 9 bases, with 12 bases left in between. CDR3 in amino acids: CASSDPPGSPLHF. The CDR3 nucleotides are TGTGCCAGCAGTGACCCCCCGGGTTCACCCCTCCACTTT.

The chain recombines TRBV5-6 with TRBJ2-3, with 8 bases fitting TRBD1. Germline-derived CDR1 and CDR2 are SGHDT and YYEEEE. The length of the CDR3 is 15 residues. Trimming at V came to 2 bases and at J to 2 bases, leaving 4 bases not matched to a gene. The CDR3 coding sequence is TGTGCCAGCAGCTTCATGACAGGGGCCACAGATACGCAGTATTTT. It specifies CASSFMTGATDTQYF.

There are a few counts of this clone. This chain uses TRBV7-9 with TRBJ2-7, with unresolved D. V dropped 3 bases and J dropped 3 bases, with 6 bases sitting between them. The CDR3 sequence is 12 residues long. Germline loops: CDR1 SEHNR, CDR2 FQNEAQ (reference sequence). For the CDR3, the DNA is TGTGCCAGCAGCTTCGATCACTACGAGCAGTACTTC. This sequence encodes CASSFDHYEQYF.

The rearrangement joins TRBV6-5 to TRBJ2-1; D gene ambiguous. The CDR3 consists of 15 residues. Germline lookup yields CDR1 MNHEY and CDR2 SVGAGI. V shed 4 bases and J shed 6 bases, with 16 bases lying between them. CDR3 sequence (DNA): TGTGCCAGCAGTTTAGACCTTCCACTCGGCAATGAGCAGTTCTTC. Its translation is CASSLDLPLGNEQFF.

The rearrangement uses TRBV10-2 and TRBJ2-1, with 11 bases matching TRBD2. Germline loops: CDR1 WSHSY, CDR2 SAAADI. Trimming at V came to 6 bases and at J to 5 bases, leaving 3 bases not matched to a gene. There are 14 residues in the CDR3. CDR3 sequence reads: CASRVAGGNNEQFF. The CDR3 DNA reads TGCGCCAGCAGGGTAGCGGGGGGGAACAATGAGCAGTTCTTC.

This clone was seen more than once but under ten times. The V and J genes are TRBV25-1 and TRBJ2-1, with unresolved D. Per germline, CDR1 MGHDK and CDR2 SYGVNS. The V end lost 6 bases, the J end lost 7 bases, and 13 bases lay between the germline ends. The CDR3 consists of 13 residues. CDR3 residues: CASSGPLVNEQFF. CDR3 DNA sequence: TGTGCCAGCAGCGGACCCCTTGTGAATGAGCAGTTCTTC. Variable domain in full (rest from reference TRBV25-1 and TRBJ2-1): EADIYQTPRYLVIGTGKKITLECSQTMGHDKMYWYQQDPGMELHLIHYSYGVNSTEKGDLSSESTVSRIRTEHFPLTLESARPSHTSQYLCASSGPLVNEQFFGPGTRLTVL.

The CDR3 reads CASSQDPQTQETQYF. The CDR3 DNA is TGCGCCAGCAGCCAAGATCCACAGACCCAAGAGACCCAGTACTTC. This chain uses TRBV4-1 with TRBJ2-5; D not certain. CDR1 is MGHRA and CDR2 is YSYEKL in the germline V gene. The CDR3 sequence is 15 residues long. Trimming took 0 bases from V and 1 from J, leaving 9 bases between them.

This clone was seen only a few times. V is TRBV18 and J is TRBJ2-3, with 7 bases lining up with TRBD1. CDR3 length equals 15 residues. Germline CDR1 and CDR2: KGHSH and LQKENI. The V segment lost 5 bases and the J segment 1 base; nucleotides outside the gene matches: 6. The CDR3 protein is CASSGRQGRTDTQYF. DNA of the CDR3: TGTGCCAGCTCAGGCCGACAGGGCCGCACAGATACGCAGTATTTT.

V is TRBV5-1 and J is TRBJ2-5; 7 nucleotides match TRBD1. V gave up 2 bases and J gave up 5 bases; unmatched junction bases: 6. The germline V gene encodes CDR1 SGHRS and CDR2 YFSETQ. The CDR3 has 14 amino acids. The CDR3 reads CASSFRGGWETQYF. The CDR3 DNA reads TGCGCCAGCAGCTTTCGAGGGGGCTGGGAGACCCAGTACTTC.

In this sample, this clone turned up once. V usage is TRBV5-1 and J usage is TRBJ2-5, with TRBD1 matching 8 bases. Trimming at V came to 5 bases and at J to 5 bases, leaving 14 bases not matched to a gene. Germline V gives CDR1 SGHRS, CDR2 YFSETQ. The CDR3 extends over 16 amino acids. This CDR3 reads CASSSLLQGARETQYF. Here the CDR3 DNA reads TGCGCCAGCAGTTCCCTTCTCCAGGGGGCACGGGAGACCCAGTACTTC.

The chain links TRBV7-9 to TRBJ1-4; D is perhaps TRBD1 (5 bases). From germline, CDR1 is SEHNR and CDR2 FQNEAQ (reference sequence). Between the trimmed V and J ends, which lost 1 base and 8 bases, there was a span of 14 bases. The CDR3 runs to 15 residues. The CDR3, as DNA: TGTGCCAGCAGCTTAGGGGGCCCAACGGGGGAAAAACTGTTTTTT. Protein sequence: CASSLGGPTGEKLFF.

V and J are TRBV7-9 and TRBJ1-2; no definite D call. V lost 6 bases and J 3 bases, leaving 11 bases between the germline ends. The germline CDR1 and CDR2 sequences are SEHNR and FQNEAQ (reference sequence). CDR3 size: 13 residues. CDR3 DNA sequence: TGTGCCAGCAGATCCCCTGGGGACTATGGCTACACCTTC. Residues: CASRSPGDYGYTF.

This chain links TRBV30 with TRBJ1-5; D unresolved. Per the germline V gene, CDR1 is GTSNPN and CDR2 is SVGIG (reference sequence). Trimming took 2 bases from V and 5 from J, leaving 10 bases between them. There are 13 residues in the CDR3. CDR3 protein: CAWSKAGDQPQHF. DNA of the CDR3: TGTGCCTGGAGTAAGGCCGGGGATCAGCCCCAGCATTTT.

This chain uses TRBV9 with TRBJ2-6; D is undetermined. The CDR3 is 15 residues long. Deletions cut 0 bases from V and 3 bases from J, with 7 bases between. From germline, CDR1 is SGDLS and CDR2 YYNGEE. CDR3 sequence: CASSVGVGGANVLTF. In DNA form, the CDR3 reads TGTGCCAGCAGCGTAGGAGTAGGTGGGGCCAACGTCCTGACTTTC.

This chain joins TRBV5-1 and TRBJ1-6; 7 nucleotides agree with TRBD1. J gave up 6 bases and V 4 bases, and 7 bases lay outside the gene matches. The germline gives CDR1 SGHRS, CDR2 YFSETQ. This CDR3 comprises 15 residues. Written as DNA, the CDR3 is TGCGCCAGCAGCGCTGGGACAGAGGGTAATTCACCCCTCCACTTT. This codes for CASSAGTEGNSPLHF.